This T cell receptor gamma chain was obtained from a study of intestinal T cells in coeliac disease (dated by TCRdb to about 2020). Looking at the study overall: Coeliac patients were found to be much younger than controls, with mean ages of approximately 17 versus 53 years recorded in the TRG cohort. Duodenal biopsies from approximately 11 coeliac disease patients and approximately 11 non-coeliac controls were included in the TCR-delta (TRD) cohort. Duodenal biopsies from under 35 coeliac disease patients and under 25 non-coeliac controls made up a second, larger TCR-gamma (TRG) cohort.

For each case, genomic DNA was extracted from ten 5-um FFPE scrolls with the QIAamp DNA FFPE tissue kit. Fully anonymised formalin-fixed paraffin-embedded duodenal biopsies surplus to diagnostic needs were used to test TCR repertoire-based classification of coeliac disease. Results and caveats for the whole study, not just this receptor: Age was significantly different between the coeliac and control groups, but splitting the analysis by age did not give a significant classification. FFPE-derived DNA was found to be relatively degraded, and loss of a proportion of TCR sequences in each sample was likely caused by this degradation. Repeated CDR3 amino acid sequences could not be distinguished from PCR duplicates in the analysis. In training, clustering based on TRD kmers put all 20 or so biopsies in the right class, and the reported leave-one-out accuracy was 91%. TRG clustering correctly classified most of the 54 biopsies (roughly 94%), with a reported leave-one-out accuracy of approximately 90%.

The sample holds one count of this clone. Its antigen remains undetermined. Nothing much larger sits one base from this clone, and base qualities are not available. One read amounts to weak evidence. CDR1 and CDR2 are read off the germline V gene as EGSNGY and YDSYNSKV. The CDR3 numbers 11 residues from cysteine through phenylalanine. Only the CDR3 portion is preserved as DNA: 33 bases, with reading frame beginning at the first base. Germline trimming: 8 bases from V, 10 bases from J; junction bases outside gene matches: 11. The method behind the library was multiplex PCR. The sample was run on an Ion Torrent PGM. TRG repertoires were amplified from 150 to 200 ng of biopsy DNA using the LymphoTrack kit, whose primers carry Illumina adapters. TRG amplicons were cleaned up with AMPure XP beads, measured on a 2100 Bioanalyzer, and combined in equimolar amounts. An Ion PGM instrument was used to sequence the TRG libraries. Regarding the original processing steps: Using FastX, any read was removed if more than 10% of its nucleotides had quality scores below the third quartile calculated per patient. Reads were aligned with IMGT/HighV-QUEST to assign V, D and J genes, identify CDR3 regions and assess functionality. Sequences were converted to amino acids, and every sequence predicted to be non-functional was removed. CDR3s were split into kmers with and without positional annotation, PCA was performed on kmer frequencies, and samples were clustered using all 1023 combinations of PCs 1-10. Classification was validated by leave-one-out cross-validation, re-optimising parameters on the remaining samples each time. Shannon diversity was calculated with the vegan R package from repeated random subsamples, each the size of the lowest read count. TCRdb called clones anew from the public reads via CATT; matching DNA rows were later pooled. These V and J calls originate from TCRdb's pipeline instead of the authors' own analysis. Recorded for this sample are about 650 gamma-chain clones; around half of them occurred a single time. In total, the top ten clones hold over 15% of the sample.

The specimen was a duodenal biopsy. This chain is built from TRGV2 and TRGJ1 or TRGJ2. The TCR was taken from a human donor with celiac disease. The DNA sequence is as follows: TGTGCCACCTATCATCATAGAAAGAAACTCTTT. The translation is CATYHHRKKLF.